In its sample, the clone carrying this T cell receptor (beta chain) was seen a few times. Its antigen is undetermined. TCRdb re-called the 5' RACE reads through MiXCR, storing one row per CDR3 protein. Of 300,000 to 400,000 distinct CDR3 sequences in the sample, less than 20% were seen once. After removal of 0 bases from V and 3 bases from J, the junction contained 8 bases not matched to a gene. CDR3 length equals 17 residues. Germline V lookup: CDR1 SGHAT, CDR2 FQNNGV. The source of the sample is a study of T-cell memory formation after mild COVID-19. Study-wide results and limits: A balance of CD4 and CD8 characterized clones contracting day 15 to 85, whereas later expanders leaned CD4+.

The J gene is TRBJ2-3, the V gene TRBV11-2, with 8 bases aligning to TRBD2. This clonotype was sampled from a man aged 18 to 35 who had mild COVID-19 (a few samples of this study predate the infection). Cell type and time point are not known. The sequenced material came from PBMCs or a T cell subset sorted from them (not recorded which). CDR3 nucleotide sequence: TGTGCCAGCAGCTTAGATCCCCCCGGGACTAGTACAGATACGCAGTATTTT. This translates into CASSLDPPGTSTDTQYF.